This T cell receptor (beta chain) was identified during a study of breast tumors, draining lymph nodes, adjacent tissues. Details on this clonotype: Its antigen is as yet unknown.

Germline values: CDR1 SGHTA, CDR2 FQGTGA. The CDR3 consists of 16 residues. Deletions cut 2 bases from V and 2 bases from J, with 14 bases between. Points from the study as a whole: Most tumor T cells seemingly derive from lymph node, then expand in tumor. Tumor TCR diversity was below lymph nodes but above nontumor tissue. That most tumor T cells come from lymph nodes remained unproven.

Via MiXCR, TCRdb re-called the multiplex PCR reads, giving one row per CDR3 protein. The profile shows some 140,000 distinct CDR3 sequences, over 20% of them singletons. The lymph nodes were axillary draining lymph nodes from breast cancer patients. The specimen was axillary lymph node tissue. The receptor comes from a female donor with breast cancer. Some clones in this sample may be carry-over from other donors' samples. The chain employs TRBV7-3 and TRBJ2-3; D is undetermined. The DNA of the CDR3 is TGTGCCAGCAGCTTAGGGCATGGCGACACCACAGATACGCAGTATTTT. It yields the protein CASSLGHGDTTDTQYF.